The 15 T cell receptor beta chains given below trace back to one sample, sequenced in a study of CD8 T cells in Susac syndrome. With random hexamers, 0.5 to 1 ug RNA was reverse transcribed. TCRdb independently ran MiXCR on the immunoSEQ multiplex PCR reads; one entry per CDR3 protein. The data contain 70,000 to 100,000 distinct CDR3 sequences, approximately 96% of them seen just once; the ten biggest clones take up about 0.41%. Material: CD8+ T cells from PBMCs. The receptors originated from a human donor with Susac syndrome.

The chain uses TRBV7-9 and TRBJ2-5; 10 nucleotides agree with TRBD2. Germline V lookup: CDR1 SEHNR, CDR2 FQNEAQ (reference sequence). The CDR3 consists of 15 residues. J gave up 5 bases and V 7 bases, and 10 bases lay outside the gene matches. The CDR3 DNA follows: TGTGCCAGCAAGGCTAGCGGGAGTGTCCAGGAGACCCAGTACTTC. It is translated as CASKASGSVQETQYF.

Written as DNA, the CDR3 is TGTGCCAGCAGTCCGAGCGGGGGTATCGGGTCCTACGAGCAGTACTTC. Amino acids: CASSPSGGIGSYEQYF. The chain has TRBV27 and TRBJ2-7, with TRBD2 matching 8 bases. This CDR3 is built from 16 residues. CDR1 and CDR2 from the germline V gene are MNHEY and SMNVEV (reference sequence). With V trimmed by 5 bases and J by 1 base, 10 bases remained unmatched.

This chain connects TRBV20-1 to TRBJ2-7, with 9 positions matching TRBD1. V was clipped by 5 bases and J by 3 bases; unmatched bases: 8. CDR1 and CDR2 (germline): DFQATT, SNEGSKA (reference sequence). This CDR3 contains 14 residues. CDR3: CSALGQGNLYEQYV. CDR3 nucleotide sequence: TGCAGTGCTCTGGGACAGGGAAACCTCTACGAGCAGTACGTC.

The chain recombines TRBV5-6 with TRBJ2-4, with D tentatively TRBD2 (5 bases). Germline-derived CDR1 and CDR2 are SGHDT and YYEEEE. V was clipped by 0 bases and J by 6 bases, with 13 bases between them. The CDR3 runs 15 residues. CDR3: CASSLAGLPGNIQYF. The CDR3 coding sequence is TGTGCCAGCAGCTTGGCCGGACTGCCCGGAAACATTCAGTACTTC.

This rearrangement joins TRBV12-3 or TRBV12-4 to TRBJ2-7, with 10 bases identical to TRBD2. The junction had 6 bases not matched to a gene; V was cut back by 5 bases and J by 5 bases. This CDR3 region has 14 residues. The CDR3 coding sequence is TGTGCCAGCAGTCCTAGCGGGAGAGGTAACGAGCAGTACTTC. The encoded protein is CASSPSGRGNEQYF.

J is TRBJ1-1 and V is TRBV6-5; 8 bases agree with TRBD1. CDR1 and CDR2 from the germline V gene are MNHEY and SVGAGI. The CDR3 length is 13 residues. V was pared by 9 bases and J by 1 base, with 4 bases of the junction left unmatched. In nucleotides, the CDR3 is TGTGCCAGTAGAGACAGGGGGAACACTGAAGCTTTCTTT. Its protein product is CASRDRGNTEAFF.

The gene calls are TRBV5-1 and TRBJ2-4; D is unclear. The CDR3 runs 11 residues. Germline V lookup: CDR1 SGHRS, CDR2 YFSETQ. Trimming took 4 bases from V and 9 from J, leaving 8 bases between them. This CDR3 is CASSDGPIQYF. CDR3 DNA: TGCGCCAGCAGCGATGGACCCATTCAGTACTTC.

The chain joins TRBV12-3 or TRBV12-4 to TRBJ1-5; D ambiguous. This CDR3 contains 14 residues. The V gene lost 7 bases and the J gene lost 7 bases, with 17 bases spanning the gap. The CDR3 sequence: CASILLWVGQPQHF. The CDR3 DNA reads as TGTGCCAGCATCCTTCTTTGGGTAGGACAGCCCCAGCATTTT.

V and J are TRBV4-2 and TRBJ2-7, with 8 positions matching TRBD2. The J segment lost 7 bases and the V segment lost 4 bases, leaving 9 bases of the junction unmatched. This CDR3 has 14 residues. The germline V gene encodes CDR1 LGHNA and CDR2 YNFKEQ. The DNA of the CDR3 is TGTGCCAGCAGCCCCGGAACTAGCGGACCTGAGCAGTACTTC. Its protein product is CASSPGTSGPEQYF.

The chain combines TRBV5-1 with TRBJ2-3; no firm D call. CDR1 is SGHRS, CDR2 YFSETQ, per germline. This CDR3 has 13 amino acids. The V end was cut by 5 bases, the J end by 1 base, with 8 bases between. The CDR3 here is CASSLVRTDTQYF. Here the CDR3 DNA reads TGCGCCAGCAGTCTAGTTCGCACAGATACGCAGTATTTT. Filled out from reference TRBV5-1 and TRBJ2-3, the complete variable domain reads KAGVTQTPRYLIKTRGQQVTLSCSPISGHRSVSWYQQTPGQGLQFLFEYFSETQRNKGNFPGRFSGRQFSNSRSEMNVSTLELGDSALYLCASSLVRTDTQYFGPGTRLTVL.

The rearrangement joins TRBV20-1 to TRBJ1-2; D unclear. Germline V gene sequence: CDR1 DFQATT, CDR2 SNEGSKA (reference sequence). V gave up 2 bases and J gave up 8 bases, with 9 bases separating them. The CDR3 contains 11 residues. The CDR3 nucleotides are TGCAGTGCTAGACAGGTGGAAGGCTACACCTTC. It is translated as CSARQVEGYTF.

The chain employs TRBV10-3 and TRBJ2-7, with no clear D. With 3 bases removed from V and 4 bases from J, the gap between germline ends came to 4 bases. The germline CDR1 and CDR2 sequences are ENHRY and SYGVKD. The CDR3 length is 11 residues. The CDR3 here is CAISDGYEQYV. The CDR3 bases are TGTGCCATCAGTGACGGATACGAGCAGTACGTC.

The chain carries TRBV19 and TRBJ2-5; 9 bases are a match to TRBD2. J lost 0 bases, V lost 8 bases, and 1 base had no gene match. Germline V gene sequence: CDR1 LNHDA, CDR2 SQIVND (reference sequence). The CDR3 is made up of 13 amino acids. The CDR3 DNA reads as TGTGCCAGTGGACTAGCGTACCAAGAGACCCAGTACTTC. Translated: CASGLAYQETQYF.

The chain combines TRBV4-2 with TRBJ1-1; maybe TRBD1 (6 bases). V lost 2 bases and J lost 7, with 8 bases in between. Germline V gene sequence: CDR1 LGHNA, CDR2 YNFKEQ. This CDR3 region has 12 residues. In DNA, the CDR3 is TGTGCCAGCAGCCAACAGGGGTTTGAAGCTTTCTTT. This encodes CASSQQGFEAFF.

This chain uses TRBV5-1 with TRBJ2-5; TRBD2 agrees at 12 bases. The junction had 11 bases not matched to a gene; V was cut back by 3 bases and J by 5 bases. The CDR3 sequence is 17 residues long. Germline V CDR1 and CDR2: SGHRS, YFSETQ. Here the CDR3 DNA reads TGCGCCAGCAGCTACCACCTAGCGGGGGGGTTCGTGGAGACCCAGTACTTC. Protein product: CASSYHLAGGFVETQYF.